This entry lists 23 T cell receptor beta chains sequenced from one sample in a study of cytomegalovirus exposure and HLA in healthy donors. The PCR made use of 60 Vbeta and 13 Jbeta primers. Sequenced by immunoSEQ multiplex PCR; TCRdb stores in-frame clones only, minus some. This sample has 100,000 to 150,000 clones, with over 60% found just once. Material for sequencing was PBMCs. Receptors were obtained from a man younger than 30 in good health and CMV-seronegative.

The V call is TRBV19, the J call TRBJ2-5; no clear D. This CDR3 spans 12 amino acids. Per the germline V gene, CDR1 is LNHDA and CDR2 is SQIVND (reference sequence). Trimming left V 3 bases short and J 3 bases short, with 5 bases between. CDR3 protein: CASSIPEETQYF. The CDR3 DNA reads TGTGCCAGTAGTATTCCAGAAGAGACCCAGTACTTC.

This clone was counted only a few times. This chain connects TRBV7-9 to TRBJ2-7, with D perhaps TRBD1 (5 bases). V dropped 6 bases and J dropped 4 bases, with 10 bases sitting between them. This CDR3 region has 12 residues. Germline values: CDR1 SEHNR, CDR2 FQNEAQ (reference sequence). CDR3 coding DNA: TGTGCCAGCAGGAATCAGGGTTACGAGCAGTACTTC. Encoded protein: CASRNQGYEQYF.

This clone appeared a single time. V usage is TRBV5-1 and J usage is TRBJ2-1, with D perhaps matching TRBD2 (7 bases). Trimming cost V 2 bases and J 2 bases, with 11 bases left between them. CDR3 size: 15 residues. Germline values: CDR1 SGHRS, CDR2 YFSETQ. The chain's CDR3 is CASSLGGATYNEQFF. The CDR3 DNA follows: TGCGCCAGCAGCTTAGGGGGGGCCACCTACAATGAGCAGTTCTTC.

In its sample, this clone was seen a few times. The V call is TRBV5-1, the J call TRBJ2-7; D call uncertain. V was clipped by 2 bases and J by 0 bases, with 9 bases between them. Germline assignment: CDR1 SGHRS and CDR2 YFSETQ. The CDR3 loop spans 14 amino acids. For the CDR3, the DNA is TGCGCCAGCAGCTTAAATCCACTCTCCTACGAGCAGTACTTC. Protein: CASSLNPLSYEQYF.

This rearrangement joins TRBV12-5 to TRBJ1-5; 11 nucleotides line up with TRBD1. Germline assignment: CDR1 LGHNT and CDR2 FRNRAP. This CDR3 is 18 amino acids long. After removal of 6 bases from V and 5 bases from J, the junction contained 15 bases not matched to a gene. In DNA, the CDR3 is TGTGCTAGTGGCGATCGGGACAGGGGGGTGAGTAGGGATCAGCCCCAGCATTTT. Its translation is CASGDRDRGVSRDQPQHF.

V and J are TRBV30 and TRBJ2-7; D possibly corresponds to TRBD2 (6 bases). V lost 2 bases, J lost 4 bases, and 6 bases lay in between. The CDR3 totals 11 residues. The germline V gene encodes CDR1 GTSNPN and CDR2 SVGIG (reference sequence). CDR3 bases: TGTGCCTGGAGTCGGGAGTACGAGCAGTACTTC. It translates to CAWSREYEQYF.

This sequence joins TRBV4-3 and TRBJ1-1; D remains unclear. The germline V gene has CDR1 LGHNA and CDR2 YSLEER. This CDR3 region has 14 residues. V dropped 4 bases and J dropped 3 bases, with 12 bases sitting between them. The CDR3 sequence is CASSPPGRDTEAFF. The CDR3, as DNA: TGCGCCAGCAGCCCCCCCGGGAGGGACACTGAAGCTTTCTTT.

J is TRBJ1-2 and V is TRBV5-1; D is unclear. CDR1 is SGHRS, CDR2 YFSETQ, per germline. V gave up 0 bases and J gave up 4 bases, with 10 bases separating them. The length of the CDR3 is 14 residues. CDR3 bases: TGCGCCAGCAGCTTGGAGGCGGAGAGCTATGGCTACACCTTC. Amino acid sequence: CASSLEAESYGYTF. Looking up the rest from reference TRBV5-1 and TRBJ1-2 gives the full variable domain: KAGVTQTPRYLIKTRGQQVTLSCSPISGHRSVSWYQQTPGQGLQFLFEYFSETQRNKGNFPGRFSGRQFSNSRSEMNVSTLELGDSALYLCASSLEAESYGYTFGSGTRLTVV.

This clone was counted a single time. This CDR3 reads CASSYQGGQGADEQFF. CDR3 nucleotide sequence: TGTGCCAGCTCGTACCAGGGGGGACAGGGGGCCGATGAGCAGTTCTTC. J is TRBJ2-1 and V is TRBV18; the match to TRBD1 covers 12 bases. This CDR3 has 16 residues. Per germline, CDR1 KGHSH and CDR2 LQKENI. The junction had 11 bases not matched to a gene; V was cut back by 6 bases and J by 8 bases.

CDR3 DNA: TGTGCCAGCAGTACACGGACAGGACCTCTGAGGGAGCAGTACTTC. Amino acid sequence: CASSTRTGPLREQYF. J is TRBJ2-7 and V is TRBV28; 7 bases agree with TRBD1. V gave up 5 bases and J gave up 7 bases; unmatched junction bases: 14. CDR1 is MDHEN and CDR2 is SYDVKM in the germline V gene. The CDR3 length is 15 residues.

CDR3 DNA sequence: TGTGCCAGCAGGGCGGGACAGGGCTACACCTTC. It yields the protein CASRAGQGYTF. V usage is TRBV5-6 and J usage is TRBJ1-2, with 7 bases matching TRBD1. CDR1 is SGHDT and CDR2 is YYEEEE in the germline V gene. The CDR3 runs to 11 residues. J was trimmed by 8 bases and V by 5 bases; bases with no gene match: 3. The complete variable domain, with remaining parts taken from reference TRBV5-6 and TRBJ1-2, reads DAGVTQSPTHLIKTRGQQVTLRCSPKSGHDTVSWYQQALGQGPQFIFQYYEEEERQRGNFPDRFSGHQFPNYSSELNVNALLLGDSALYLCASRAGQGYTFGSGTRLTVV.

The chain joins TRBV5-6 to TRBJ1-5; 8 bases agree with TRBD1. Germline V lookup: CDR1 SGHDT, CDR2 YYEEEE. The V and J ends lost 0 bases and 5 bases, in that order; junction bases with no gene match: 4. There are 15 residues in the CDR3. CDR3 sequence: CASSLGAGGYQPQHF. CDR3 nucleotide sequence: TGTGCCAGCAGCTTGGGGGCAGGGGGCTATCAGCCCCAGCATTTT.

This clone was found once. The chain couples TRBV6-5 to TRBJ2-7, with D maybe TRBD1 (5 bases). CDR1 and CDR2 from the germline V gene are MNHEY and SVGAGI. The CDR3 consists of 13 residues. V shed 7 bases and J shed 6 bases, with 16 bases lying between them. The CDR3 sequence is CASITGLPAEQYF. As DNA, the CDR3 is TGTGCCAGCATTACAGGCTTGCCAGCCGAGCAGTACTTC.

The J gene is TRBJ1-4, the V gene TRBV5-1, with 9 bases that match TRBD1. This CDR3 is 15 amino acids long. Germline assignment: CDR1 SGHRS and CDR2 YFSETQ. V lost 4 bases and J lost 4; bases outside the gene matches: 5. CDR3 bases: TGCGCCAGCAGCCGCTCGGGACAGGGTAATGAAAAACTGTTTTTT. As protein: CASSRSGQGNEKLFF.

This clone has a single count. The chain couples TRBV5-4 to TRBJ2-1, with unresolved D. Trimming cost V 3 bases and J 5 bases, with 6 bases left between them. Per the germline V gene, CDR1 is SGHNT and CDR2 is YYREEE (reference sequence). The CDR3 length is 12 residues. The CDR3 DNA sequence: TGTGCCAGCAGCTCTTTTCACAATGAGCAGTTCTTC. Translated: CASSSFHNEQFF.

The J gene is TRBJ2-2, the V gene TRBV27, with D hard to call. CDR1 MNHEY and CDR2 SMNVEV come from the germline V gene (reference sequence). V lost 7 bases to trimming and J lost 4 bases, with 16 bases between them. CDR3 size: 15 residues. CDR3 bases: TGTGCCAGCAATTGGGTGCGACGAGGCACCGGGGAGCTGTTTTTT. Its protein is CASNWVRRGTGELFF.

The gene calls are TRBV5-1 and TRBJ2-1, with D unclear. The CDR3 has 14 residues. Trimming left V 1 base short and J 0 bases short, with 5 bases between. Germline CDR1 and CDR2: SGHRS and YFSETQ. The CDR3 sequence: CASSLPSSYNEQFF. CDR3 in DNA: TGCGCCAGCAGCTTGCCTAGCTCCTACAATGAGCAGTTCTTC.

V is TRBV5-5 and J is TRBJ1-3; possible D gene TRBD1, 6 bases. This CDR3 spans 16 amino acids. The germline V gene has CDR1 SGHKS and CDR2 YYEKEE (reference sequence). Trimming cost V 1 base and J 2 bases, with 13 bases left between them. The CDR3 nucleotides read TGTGCCAGCAGCTTGAAACAGGGTAGAGCTGGAAACACCATATATTTT. Protein product: CASSLKQGRAGNTIYF.

The chain joins TRBV9 to TRBJ1-2, with D uncertain. The V and J ends lost 0 bases and 3 bases respectively, with 12 bases between them. The germline V gene has CDR1 SGDLS and CDR2 YYNGEE. There are 15 residues in the CDR3. This chain's CDR3 is CASSVGDPGYYGYTF. In nucleotides, the CDR3 is TGTGCCAGCAGCGTAGGGGATCCGGGGTACTATGGCTACACCTTC. The full variable domain, with the rest looked up from reference TRBV9 and TRBJ1-2, is DSGVTQTPKHLITATGQRVTLRCSPRSGDLSVYWYQQSLDQGLQFLIQYYNGEERAKGNILERFSAQQFPDLHSELNLSSLELGDSALYFCASSVGDPGYYGYTFGSGTRLTVV.

This clone was observed a few times. The rearrangement joins TRBV27 to TRBJ2-1; 12 bases match TRBD2. CDR1 MNHEY and CDR2 SMNVEV come from the germline V gene (reference sequence). Trimming removed 5 bases from V and 9 bases from J; junction bases left unmatched: 11. The CDR3 extends over 16 amino acids. The CDR3 loop is CASSRGLAGRGREQFF. CDR3 coding DNA: TGTGCCAGCAGTCGTGGACTAGCGGGAAGGGGTCGTGAGCAGTTCTTC.

This clone was observed a handful of times. This chain uses TRBV18 with TRBJ1-5, with 7 nucleotides matching TRBD1. Unmatched junction bases numbered 5, after V lost 0 bases and J lost 3 bases. The germline gives CDR1 KGHSH, CDR2 LQKENI. The CDR3 sequence is 16 residues long. In DNA form, the CDR3 reads TGTGCCAGCTCACCACCCACAGGGGTGGACAATCAGCCCCAGCATTTT. Translation gives CASSPPTGVDNQPQHF.

The table lists this clone with a count of one. The rearrangement uses TRBV25-1 and TRBJ2-3; 7 bases agree with TRBD1. With V trimmed by 1 base and J by 7 bases, 11 bases remained unmatched. Germline CDR1 reads MGHDK; CDR2 reads SYGVNS. This CDR3 contains 16 residues. CDR3 bases: TGTGCCAGCAGTGAATGGGGAAACAGGGGTTTATATACGCAGTATTTT. Translated: CASSEWGNRGLYTQYF.

This clone was observed once. The V gene is TRBV7-3, the J gene TRBJ2-7; 8 bases fit TRBD1. From germline, CDR1 is SGHTA and CDR2 FQGTGA. Losses at the gene ends were 2 bases for V and 0 bases for J; bases not matched to a gene: 12. This CDR3 contains 18 residues. CDR3: CASSLGPGGKARSYEQYF. In DNA, the CDR3 is TGTGCCAGCAGCTTAGGTCCAGGGGGCAAGGCCCGCTCCTACGAGCAGTACTTC.